This T cell receptor beta chain was recovered during a study of shared clonotypes between healthy human individuals. Study results and limitations: Large depth notwithstanding, sorted-subset sequencing proved incomplete by rarefaction. Having only a few donors restricted how much genetic and exposure-history diversity was captured. Naive CD4 clonotypes were shared across a handful of donors at around 5.4%.

Generated by immunoSEQ multiplex PCR, the TCRdb table keeps only in-frame clones and is missing some. This table has just over 2,000,000 clones, just under 95% appearing once. The CDR3 has 18 residues. From germline, CDR1 is SEHNR and CDR2 FQNEAQ (reference sequence). J gave up 3 bases and V 5 bases, and 12 bases lay outside the gene matches. As concerns this clone: What it recognizes is unknown.

Naive CD8 cells were CD45RO-negative, positively selected for CCR7, excluding terminally differentiated effector memory CD45RA+ cells. V gene TRBV7-9 combines with J gene TRBJ2-2, with 10 nucleotides matching TRBD2. The TCR originated in a man between 18 and 29 years old in good health. What was sequenced was naive CD8+ T cells sorted from blood. The CDR3 protein is CASSLFPSGGPYTGELFF. The CDR3 DNA sequence: TGTGCCAGCAGCCTGTTCCCTAGCGGGGGCCCATACACCGGGGAGCTGTTTTTT.